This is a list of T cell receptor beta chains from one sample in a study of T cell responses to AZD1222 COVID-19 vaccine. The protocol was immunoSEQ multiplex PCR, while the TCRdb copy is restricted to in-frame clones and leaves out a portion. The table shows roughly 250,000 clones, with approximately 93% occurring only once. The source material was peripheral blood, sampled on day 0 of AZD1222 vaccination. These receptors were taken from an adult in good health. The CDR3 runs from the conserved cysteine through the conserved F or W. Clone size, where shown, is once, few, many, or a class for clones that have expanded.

CASSASGPQGAFTDTQYF	TRBJ2-3	TRBV2	.
CASSLRRGAEAFF	TRBJ1-1	TRBV4-3	.
CAISESIAAGGGQPQHF	TRBJ1-5	TRBV10-3	.
CASSKFPLTAYRGRIYEQYF	TRBJ2-7	TRBV21-1	.
CASSPNSVSGNTIYF	TRBJ1-3	TRBV5-1	.
CASRRSDRDQHF	TRBJ1-5	TRBV2	few
CASRRGSSYEQYF	TRBJ2-7	TRBV5-1	.
CASSLGQGAYEQYF	TRBJ2-7	TRBV18	.
CASSSAPGQGNSPLHF	TRBJ1-6	TRBV7-9	.
CASSWTSGRGYTF	TRBJ1-2	TRBV5-1	.
CASSLAGQNGELFF	TRBJ2-2	TRBV7-3	.
CASSLSGGNTEAFF	TRBJ1-1	TRBV27	.
CASSGTVYEQYF	TRBJ2-7	TRBV7-2	once
CASKSGGAYNEQFF	TRBJ2-1	TRBV5-1	.
CASSLAGGEQFF	TRBJ2-1	TRBV7-9	once
CASSPPGWNEQFF	TRBJ2-1	TRBV7-3	.
CAISADRGLITNEKLFF	TRBJ1-4	TRBV10-3	once
CASSQEVNSQQPQHF	TRBJ1-5	TRBV4-3	.
CASSLVGAGFEQYF	TRBJ2-7	TRBV28	.
CASSRFRDTNTEAFF	TRBJ1-1	TRBV4-1	.
CSVRTGGGGYTF	TRBJ1-2	TRBV29-1	.
CASSHFWGGGANVLTF	TRBJ2-6	TRBV4-1	.
CASSPLRGAGGRSDEQFF	TRBJ2-1	TRBV18	.
CASSGTGAGELFF	TRBJ2-2	TRBV9	.
CASSFGQGLYEQYF	TRBJ2-7	TRBV7-9	.
CAGGGSSGNTIYF	TRBJ1-3	TRBV11-2	.
CASSQYRGPLEQYF	TRBJ2-7	TRBV3-1/TRBV3-2	.
CASSHQGGQPQHF	TRBJ1-5	TRBV3-1/TRBV3-2	.